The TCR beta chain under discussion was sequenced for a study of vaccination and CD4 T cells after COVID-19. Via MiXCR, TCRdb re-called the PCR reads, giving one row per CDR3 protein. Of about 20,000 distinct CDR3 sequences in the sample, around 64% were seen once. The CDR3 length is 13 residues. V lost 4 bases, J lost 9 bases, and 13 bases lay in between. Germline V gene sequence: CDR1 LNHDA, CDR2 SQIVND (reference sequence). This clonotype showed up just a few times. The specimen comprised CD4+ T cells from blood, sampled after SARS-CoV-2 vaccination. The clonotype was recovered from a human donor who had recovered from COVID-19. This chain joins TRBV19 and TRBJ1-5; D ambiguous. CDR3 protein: CASSTGNRLPQHF. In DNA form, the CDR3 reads TGTGCCAGTAGTACCGGTAATAGGCTGCCCCAGCATTTT.